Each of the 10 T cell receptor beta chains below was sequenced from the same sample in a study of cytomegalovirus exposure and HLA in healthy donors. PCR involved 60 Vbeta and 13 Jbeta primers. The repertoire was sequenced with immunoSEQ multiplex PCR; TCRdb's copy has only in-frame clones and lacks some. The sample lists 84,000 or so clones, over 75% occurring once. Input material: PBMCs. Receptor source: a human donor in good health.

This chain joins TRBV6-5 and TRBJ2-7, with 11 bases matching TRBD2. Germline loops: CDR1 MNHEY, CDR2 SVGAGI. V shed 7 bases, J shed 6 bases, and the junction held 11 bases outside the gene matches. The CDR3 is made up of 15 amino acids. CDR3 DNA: TGTGCCAGCAACCGGGGCACCGGGACTAGCGGCGAGCAGTACTTC. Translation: CASNRGTGTSGEQYF.

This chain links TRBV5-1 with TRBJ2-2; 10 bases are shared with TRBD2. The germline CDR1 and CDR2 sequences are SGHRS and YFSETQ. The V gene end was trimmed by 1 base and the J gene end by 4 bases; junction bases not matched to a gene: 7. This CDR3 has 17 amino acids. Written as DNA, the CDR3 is TGCGCCAGCAGCTTGTACAGCGGGGGGGCCGGCACCGGGGAGCTGTTTTTT. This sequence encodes CASSLYSGGAGTGELFF.

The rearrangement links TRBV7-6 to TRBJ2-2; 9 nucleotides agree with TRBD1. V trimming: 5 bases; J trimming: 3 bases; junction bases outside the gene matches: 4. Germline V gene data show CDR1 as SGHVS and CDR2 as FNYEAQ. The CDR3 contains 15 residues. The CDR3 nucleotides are TGTGCCAGCAGCCCCGACAGGGGGTACACCGGGGAGCTGTTTTTT. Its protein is CASSPDRGYTGELFF.

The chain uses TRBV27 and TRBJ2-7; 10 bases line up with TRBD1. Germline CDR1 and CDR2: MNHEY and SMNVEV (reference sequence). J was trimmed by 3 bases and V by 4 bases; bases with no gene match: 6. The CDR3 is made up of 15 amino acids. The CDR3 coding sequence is TGTGCCAGCAGTTCCGCGGGACAGGGGCTCTACGAGCAGTACTTC. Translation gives CASSSAGQGLYEQYF.

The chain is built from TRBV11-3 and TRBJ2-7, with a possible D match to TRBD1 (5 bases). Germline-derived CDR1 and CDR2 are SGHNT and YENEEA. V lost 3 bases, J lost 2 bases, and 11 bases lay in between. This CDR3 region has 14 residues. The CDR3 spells CASSFGHPTYEQYF. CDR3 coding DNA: TGTGCCAGCAGCTTTGGACACCCAACCTACGAGCAGTACTTC.

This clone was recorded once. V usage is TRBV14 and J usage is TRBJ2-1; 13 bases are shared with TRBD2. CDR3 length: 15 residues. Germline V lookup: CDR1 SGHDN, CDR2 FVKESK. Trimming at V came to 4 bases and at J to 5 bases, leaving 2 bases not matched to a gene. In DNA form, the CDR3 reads TGTGCCAGCAGCCTGGGACTAGCGGGGAACAATGAGCAGTTCTTC. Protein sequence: CASSLGLAGNNEQFF.

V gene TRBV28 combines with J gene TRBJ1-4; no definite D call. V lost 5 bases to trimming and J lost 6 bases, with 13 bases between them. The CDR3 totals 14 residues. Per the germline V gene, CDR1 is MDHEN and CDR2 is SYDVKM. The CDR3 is CASSLRGGYEKLFF. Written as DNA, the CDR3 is TGTGCCAGCAGTCTACGTGGAGGATATGAAAAACTGTTTTTT.

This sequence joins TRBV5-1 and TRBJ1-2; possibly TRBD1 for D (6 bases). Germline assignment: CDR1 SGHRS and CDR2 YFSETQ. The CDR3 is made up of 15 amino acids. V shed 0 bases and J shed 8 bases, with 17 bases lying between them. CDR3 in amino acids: CASSLEGTPERGYTF. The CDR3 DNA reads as TGCGCCAGCAGCTTGGAGGGGACACCGGAGAGGGGCTACACCTTC.

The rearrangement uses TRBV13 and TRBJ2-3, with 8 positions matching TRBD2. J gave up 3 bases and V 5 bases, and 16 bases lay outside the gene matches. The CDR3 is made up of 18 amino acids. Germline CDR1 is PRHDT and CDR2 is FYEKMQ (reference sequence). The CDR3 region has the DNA TGTGCCAGCAGCATCACAGGGTGGGGTAGCGGGGTAACAGATACGCAGTATTTT. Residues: CASSITGWGSGVTDTQYF.

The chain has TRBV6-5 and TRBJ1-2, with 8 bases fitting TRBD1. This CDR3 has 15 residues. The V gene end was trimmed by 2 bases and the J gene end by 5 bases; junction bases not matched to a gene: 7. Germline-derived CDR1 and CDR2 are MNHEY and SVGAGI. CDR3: CASSYDRTGPYGYTF. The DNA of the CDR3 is TGTGCCAGCAGTTACGACCGGACAGGGCCGTATGGCTACACCTTC.